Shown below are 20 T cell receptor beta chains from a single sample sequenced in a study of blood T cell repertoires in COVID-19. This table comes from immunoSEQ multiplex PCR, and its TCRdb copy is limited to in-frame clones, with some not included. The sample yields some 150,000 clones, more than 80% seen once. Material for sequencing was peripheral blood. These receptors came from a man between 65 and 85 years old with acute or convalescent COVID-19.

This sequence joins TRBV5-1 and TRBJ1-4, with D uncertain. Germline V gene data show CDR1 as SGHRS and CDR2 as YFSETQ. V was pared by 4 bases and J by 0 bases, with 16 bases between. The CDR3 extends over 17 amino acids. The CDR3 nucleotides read TGCGCCAGCAGCCTCTCGGCGGCCTTTTCAACTAATGAAAAACTGTTTTTT. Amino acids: CASSLSAAFSTNEKLFF.

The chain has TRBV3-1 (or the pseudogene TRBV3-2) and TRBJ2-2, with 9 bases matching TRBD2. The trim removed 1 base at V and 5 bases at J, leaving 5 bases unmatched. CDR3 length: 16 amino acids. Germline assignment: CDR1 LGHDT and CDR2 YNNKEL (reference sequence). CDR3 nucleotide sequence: TGTGCCAGCAGCCAAGCCGGGACTAGCTATACCGGGGAGCTGTTTTTT. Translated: CASSQAGTSYTGELFF.

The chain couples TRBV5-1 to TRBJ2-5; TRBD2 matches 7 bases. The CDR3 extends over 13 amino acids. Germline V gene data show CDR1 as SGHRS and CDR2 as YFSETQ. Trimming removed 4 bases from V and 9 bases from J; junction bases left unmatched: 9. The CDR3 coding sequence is TGCGCCAGCAGCCCTTCCGGGAGGCAAGCCCAGTACTTC. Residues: CASSPSGRQAQYF.

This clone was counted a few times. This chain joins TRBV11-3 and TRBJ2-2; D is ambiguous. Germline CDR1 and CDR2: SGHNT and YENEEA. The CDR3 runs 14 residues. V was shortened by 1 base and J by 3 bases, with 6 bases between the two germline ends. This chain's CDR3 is CASSLARDTGELFF. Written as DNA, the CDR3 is TGTGCCAGCAGCTTAGCTCGGGACACCGGGGAGCTGTTTTTT.

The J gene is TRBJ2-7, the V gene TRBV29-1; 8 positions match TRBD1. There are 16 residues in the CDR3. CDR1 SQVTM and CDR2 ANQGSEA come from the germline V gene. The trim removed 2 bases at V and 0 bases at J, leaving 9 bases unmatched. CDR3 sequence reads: CSVEIVRTGSSYEQYF. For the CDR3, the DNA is TGCAGCGTTGAAATAGTTCGGACAGGGAGCTCCTACGAGCAGTACTTC.

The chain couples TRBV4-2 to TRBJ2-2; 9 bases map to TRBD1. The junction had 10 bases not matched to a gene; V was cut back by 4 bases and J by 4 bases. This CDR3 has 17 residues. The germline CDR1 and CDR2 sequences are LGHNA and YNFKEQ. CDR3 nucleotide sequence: TGTGCCAGCAGCCGCAGGACAGGGGCGGAGGGCACCGGGGAGCTGTTTTTT. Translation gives CASSRRTGAEGTGELFF.

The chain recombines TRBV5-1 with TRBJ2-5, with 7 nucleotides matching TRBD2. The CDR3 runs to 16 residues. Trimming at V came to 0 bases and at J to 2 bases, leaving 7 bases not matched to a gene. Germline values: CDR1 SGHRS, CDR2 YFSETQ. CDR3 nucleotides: TGCGCCAGCAGCTTGGGATCCGGGACTACACAAGAGACCCAGTACTTC. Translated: CASSLGSGTTQETQYF. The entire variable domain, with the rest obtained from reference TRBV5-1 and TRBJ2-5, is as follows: KAGVTQTPRYLIKTRGQQVTLSCSPISGHRSVSWYQQTPGQGLQFLFEYFSETQRNKGNFPGRFSGRQFSNSRSEMNVSTLELGDSALYLCASSLGSGTTQETQYFGPGTRLLVL.

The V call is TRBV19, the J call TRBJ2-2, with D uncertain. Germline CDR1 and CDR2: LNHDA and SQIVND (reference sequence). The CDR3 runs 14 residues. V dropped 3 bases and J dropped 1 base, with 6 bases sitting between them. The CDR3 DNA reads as TGTGCCAGTAGTATTTCCAGGAACACCGGGGAGCTGTTTTTT. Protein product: CASSISRNTGELFF.

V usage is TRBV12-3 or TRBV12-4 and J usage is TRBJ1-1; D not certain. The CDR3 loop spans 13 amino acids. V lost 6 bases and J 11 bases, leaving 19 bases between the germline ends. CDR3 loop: CASSSLGLGGAFF. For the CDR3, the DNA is TGTGCCAGCAGCTCCTTGGGTCTTGGCGGGGCTTTCTTT.

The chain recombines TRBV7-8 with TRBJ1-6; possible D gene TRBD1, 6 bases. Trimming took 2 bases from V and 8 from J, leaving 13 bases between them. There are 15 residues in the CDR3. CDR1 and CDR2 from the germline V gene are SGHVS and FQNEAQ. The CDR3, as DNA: TGTGCCAGCAGCTTATTGAGGGGGTCTGATTCACCCCTCCACTTT. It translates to CASSLLRGSDSPLHF.

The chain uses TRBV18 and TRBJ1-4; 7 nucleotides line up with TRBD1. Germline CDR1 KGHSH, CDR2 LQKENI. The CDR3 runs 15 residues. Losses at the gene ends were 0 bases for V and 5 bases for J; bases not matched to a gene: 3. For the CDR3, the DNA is TGTGCCAGCTCACCACCAGGGACAGTAAATGAAAAACTGTTTTTT. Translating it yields CASSPPGTVNEKLFF.

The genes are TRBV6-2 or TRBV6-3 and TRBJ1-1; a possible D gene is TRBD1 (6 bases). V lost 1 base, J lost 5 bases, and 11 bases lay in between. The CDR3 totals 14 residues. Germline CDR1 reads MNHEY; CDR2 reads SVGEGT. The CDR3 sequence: CASSYLQGRTEAFF. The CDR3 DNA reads TGTGCCAGCAGTTACTTGCAGGGGCGAACTGAAGCTTTCTTT.

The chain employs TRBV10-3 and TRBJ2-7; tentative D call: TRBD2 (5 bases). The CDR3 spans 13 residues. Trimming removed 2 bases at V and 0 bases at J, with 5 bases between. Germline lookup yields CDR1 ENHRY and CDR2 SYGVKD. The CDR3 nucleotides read TGTGCCATCAGTGAGGGGAGCTCCTACGAGCAGTACTTC. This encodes CAISEGSSYEQYF.

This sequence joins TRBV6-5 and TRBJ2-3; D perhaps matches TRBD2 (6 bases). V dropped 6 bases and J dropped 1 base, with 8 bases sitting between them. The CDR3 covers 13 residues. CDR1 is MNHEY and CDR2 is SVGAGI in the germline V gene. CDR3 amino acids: CASRRGRTDTQYF. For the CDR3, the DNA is TGTGCCAGCAGGCGGGGCCGCACAGATACGCAGTATTTT.

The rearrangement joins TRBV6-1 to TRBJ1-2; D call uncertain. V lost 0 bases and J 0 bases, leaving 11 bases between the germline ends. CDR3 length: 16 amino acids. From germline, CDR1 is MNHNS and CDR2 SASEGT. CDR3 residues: CASSEAARDTNYGYTF. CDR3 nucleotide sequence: TGTGCCAGCAGTGAAGCCGCCAGAGACACTAACTATGGCTACACCTTC.

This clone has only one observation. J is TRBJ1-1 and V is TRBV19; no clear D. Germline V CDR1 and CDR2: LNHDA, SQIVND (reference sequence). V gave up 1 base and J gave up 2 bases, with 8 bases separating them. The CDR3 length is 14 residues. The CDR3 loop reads CASSIVRGNTEAFF. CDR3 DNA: TGTGCCAGTAGTATAGTGCGAGGCAACACTGAAGCTTTCTTT.

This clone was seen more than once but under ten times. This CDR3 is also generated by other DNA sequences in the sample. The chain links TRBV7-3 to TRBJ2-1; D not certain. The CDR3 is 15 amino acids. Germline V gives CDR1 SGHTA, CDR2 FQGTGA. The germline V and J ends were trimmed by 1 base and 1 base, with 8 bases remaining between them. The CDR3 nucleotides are TGTGCCAGCAGCTTAAATAGTAATTCCTACAATGAGCAGTTCTTC. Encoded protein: CASSLNSNSYNEQFF. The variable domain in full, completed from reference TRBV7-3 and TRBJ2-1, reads GAGVSQTPSNKVTEKGKYVELRCDPISGHTALYWYRQSLGQGPEFLIYFQGTGAADDSGLPNDRFFAVRPEGSVSTLKIQRTERGDSAVYLCASSLNSNSYNEQFFGPGTRLTVL.

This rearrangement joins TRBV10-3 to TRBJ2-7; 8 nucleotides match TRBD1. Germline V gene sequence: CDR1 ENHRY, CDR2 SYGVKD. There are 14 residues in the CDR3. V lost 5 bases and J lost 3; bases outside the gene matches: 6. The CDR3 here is CAISPGQDNYEQYF. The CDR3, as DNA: TGTGCCATCAGTCCGGGACAGGACAACTACGAGCAGTACTTC.

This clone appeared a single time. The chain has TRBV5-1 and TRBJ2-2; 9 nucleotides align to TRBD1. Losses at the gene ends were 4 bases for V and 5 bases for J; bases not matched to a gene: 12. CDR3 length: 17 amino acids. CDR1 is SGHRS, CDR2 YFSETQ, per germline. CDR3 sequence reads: CASSQRPGQGGTGELFF. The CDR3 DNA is TGCGCCAGCAGCCAGAGACCGGGACAGGGTGGTACCGGGGAGCTGTTTTTT.

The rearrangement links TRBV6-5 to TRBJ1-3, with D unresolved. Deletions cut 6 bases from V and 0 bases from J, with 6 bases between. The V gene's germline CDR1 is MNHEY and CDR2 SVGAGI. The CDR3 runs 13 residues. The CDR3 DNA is TGTGCCAGCAGGTCGTTCTCTGGAAACACCATATATTTT. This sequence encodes CASRSFSGNTIYF.